This T cell receptor (beta chain) was documented in a study of T cells expressing NK-cell markers. As for the study in general: Repertoire data for TCR beta were derived from sorted T cells (CD3+CD56+NKG2C+, CD3+CD56+NKG2C- and CD3+CD56-NKG2C+).

TCRdb reprocessed the 5' RACE reads, keeping one entry per CDR3 protein, no DNA. The specimen's table records over 150,000 distinct CDR3 sequences. Regarding the study as a whole: Among CD8+ T cells from several donors, dominant NKG2C+ clonotypes accounted for roughly 1.0-7.0%.

Comment on this clonotype: Its specificity is unknown.

Germline V gene data show CDR1 as SGHKS and CDR2 as YYEKEE (reference sequence). The CDR3 is 14 residues long. This rearrangement joins TRBV5-5 to TRBJ1-1. The TCR originated in a woman aged 45-65 years in good health. Input material: blood T cells: a sorted CD56 or NKG2C T cell subset, CD4+ or CD8+ T cells, or bulk PBMC T cells (not recorded which). The CDR3 is CASSLEGRVAEAFF.